The T cell receptor beta chain under discussion was sequenced for a study of vaccination effects on CD4 cells after COVID-19. Germline V CDR1 and CDR2: SQVTM, ANQGSEA. The length of the CDR3 is 13 residues. Trimming left V 7 bases short and J 14 bases short, with 23 bases between. General observations from the study: Convalescents' post-vaccination spike-reactive clones were chiefly new, vaccine-induced ones.

Produced via immunoSEQ multiplex PCR; TCRdb's table is partial and in-frame only. The data hold roughly 57,000 clones, with 75% to 85% observed a single time. ViraFEST assay sequencing came after antigen-specific CD4+ T cells were expanded with viral peptide pools. Between days 9 and 11 of culture, CD4+ T cells were separated out. Infection dated between March and December 2020, before the Alpha, Beta and Delta variants reached the United States. Around 2 million PBMC per well were cultured with 7.5 to 10 IU/ml IL-2 and about 10 ug/ml peptides. As concerns this clone: Its antigen remains unidentified.

Sequencing was performed on CD4+ T cells from PBMCs cultured with HIV peptides, taken before COVID-19 vaccination. Subset meaning: HIV-1 Nef peptide pool negative control/reference culture. The gene calls are TRBV29-1 and TRBJ1-4, with D possibly matching TRBD1 (6 bases). The receptor was derived from a human donor who had a prior SARS-CoV-2 infection. The CDR3 DNA follows: TGCAGCGGGCTAATAACCGGGGGGGGGCGGCTGTTTTTT. Amino acid sequence: CSGLITGGGRLFF.